Sequencing of this TCR beta chain was carried out in a study of blood T cell repertoires in COVID-19. Assay used: immunoSEQ multiplex PCR; TCRdb lists only in-frame clones, some missing. The sample consists of around 160,000 clones, 80% of them appearing once. The CDR3 is 18 residues long. Looked up from germline, CDR1 is LGHDT and CDR2 is YNNKEL (reference sequence). V dropped 3 bases and J dropped 7; count of bases not matched to a gene: 14. The sequenced sample was peripheral blood. The chain links TRBV3-1 (or the pseudogene TRBV3-2) to TRBJ2-4, with 11 nucleotides matching TRBD2. This receptor was taken from a man in his 60s with active or convalescent COVID-19. The CDR3 spells CASSHTLLLAGVSNIQYF. The CDR3 nucleotides are TGTGCCAGCAGCCATACGTTACTACTAGCGGGAGTTTCTAACATTCAGTACTTC.